The rows below give T cell receptor beta chains drawn from one sample of a study of cytomegalovirus exposure and HLA in healthy donors. Generated by immunoSEQ multiplex PCR, the TCRdb table keeps only in-frame clones and is missing some. The table records 90,000 to 130,000 clones, approximately 88% of them present only once. The sample taken for sequencing was PBMCs. The source of these receptors is a woman in her 30s in good health and CMV-seropositive. Both conserved end residues are part of each CDR3. D genes are given only for firm matches.

D gene,J gene,CDR3 length,V gene,CDR3 DNA,CDR3 protein
NA,TRBJ2-3,11,TRBV20-1,TGCAGTGCGCCTCTAGCCGATACGCAGTATTTT,CSAPLADTQYF
TRBD2,TRBJ2-3,17,TRBV28,TGTGCCAGCTCACGCGAGGCTAGCGGGAGGAGCACAGATACGCAGTATTTT,CASSREASGRSTDTQYF
NA,TRBJ2-2,15,TRBV10-3,TGTGCCATCAGTGAGTCCGTTAGCCGCACCGGGGAGCTGTTTTTT,CAISESVSRTGELFF
NA,TRBJ2-1,13,TRBV30,TGTGCCTGCACAACCCAGTTCTACAATGAGCAGTTCTTC,CACTTQFYNEQFF
NA,TRBJ2-7,12,TRBV7-2,TGTGCCAGCAGCTTAGATATCCACGAGCAGTACTTC,CASSLDIHEQYF
TRBD1,TRBJ1-6,15,TRBV9,TGTGCCAGCAGCGTGGCGGGGACAGGGGATTCACCCCTCCACTTT,CASSVAGTGDSPLHF
TRBD2,TRBJ2-1,18,TRBV7-9,TGTGCCAGCAGCTTAGCCGTACTAACTAGCGGGAGGGACAATGAGCAGTTCTTC,CASSLAVLTSGRDNEQFF
TRBD1,TRBJ2-2,16,TRBV18,TGTGCCAGCTCCCAGTCCAGGACAGGAACCACCGGGGAGCTGTTTTTT,CASSQSRTGTTGELFF
TRBD1,TRBJ1-2,13,TRBV10-1,TGCGCCAGCAGTGACAGGGGGCTTTATGGCTACACCTTC,CASSDRGLYGYTF
NA,TRBJ1-1,16,TRBV4-1,TGCGCCAGCAGCCAAGATCAGCGGGTGTGGGGTACTGAAGCTTTCTTT,CASSQDQRVWGTEAFF
NA,TRBJ1-6,16,TRBV7-9,TGTGCCAGCAGCTTAGTGTTCCAGGGGAATAATTCACCCCTCCACTTT,CASSLVFQGNNSPLHF
TRBD2,TRBJ2-3,14,TRBV12-5,TGTGCTAGTGGTTCCGGGACTAGGGCAGATACGCAGTATTTT,CASGSGTRADTQYF
NA,TRBJ2-3,14,TRBV5-1,TGCGCCAGCAGCTTGGAGGGGGGCACAGATACGCAGTATTTT,CASSLEGGTDTQYF
NA,TRBJ2-2,14,TRBV18,TGTGCCAGCTCATACATCAGGGGCCCCGGGGAGCTGTTTTTT,CASSYIRGPGELFF